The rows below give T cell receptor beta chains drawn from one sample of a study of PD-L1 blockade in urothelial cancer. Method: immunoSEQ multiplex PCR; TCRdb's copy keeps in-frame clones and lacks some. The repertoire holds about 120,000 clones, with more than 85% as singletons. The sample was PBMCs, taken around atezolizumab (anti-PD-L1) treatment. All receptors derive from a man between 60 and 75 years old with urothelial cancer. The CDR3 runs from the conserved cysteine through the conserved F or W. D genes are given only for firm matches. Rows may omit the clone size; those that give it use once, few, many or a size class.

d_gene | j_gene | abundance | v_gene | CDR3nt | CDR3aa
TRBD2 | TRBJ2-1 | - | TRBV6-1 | TGTGCCAGCAGTCTAGCGGGTCCCTACAATGAGCAGTTCTTC | CASSLAGPYNEQFF
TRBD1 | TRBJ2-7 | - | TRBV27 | TGTGCCAGCAGTCCCGACGGTAGGACAGGAACTTCCTACGAGCAGTACTTC | CASSPDGRTGTSYEQYF
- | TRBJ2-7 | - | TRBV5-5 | TGTGCCAGCAGCTTGCCGGCGGGCCAATTTGACGGGGAGCAGTACTTC | CASSLPAGQFDGEQYF
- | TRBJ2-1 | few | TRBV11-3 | TGTGCCAGCAGCTTATCTGCTAGCGCACGGGAGCAGTTCTTC | CASSLSASAREQFF
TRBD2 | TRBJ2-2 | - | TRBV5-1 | TGCGCCAGCTCCCACTTTTCTAGCGGTCCGGGGACCGGGGAGCTGTTTTTT | CASSHFSSGPGTGELFF
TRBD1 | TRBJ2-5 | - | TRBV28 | TGTGCCAGCAGTTTTGTGGGACAGGGTGGGGAGACCCAGTACTTC | CASSFVGQGGETQYF
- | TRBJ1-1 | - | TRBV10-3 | TGTGCCATCAGTGAGTTGCAAGCCGGGACACTGAACACTGAAGCTTTCTTT | CAISELQAGTLNTEAFF
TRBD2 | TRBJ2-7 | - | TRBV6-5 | TGTGCCAGCAGAACACTAGCGGGAGCCCCCTACGAGCAGTACTTC | CASRTLAGAPYEQYF
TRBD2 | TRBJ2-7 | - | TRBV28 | TGTGCCAGCACCTCCTGGACTAGCGGGGGCTCTGCCTACGAGCAGTACTTC | CASTSWTSGGSAYEQYF
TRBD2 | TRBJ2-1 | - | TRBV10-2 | TGCGCCAGCAGCGGGACTAGCGTTTGGGATGAGCAGTTCTTC | CASSGTSVWDEQFF
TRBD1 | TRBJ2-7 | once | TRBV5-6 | TGTGCCAGCAGCCGGACAGGGAGCTCCTACGAGCAGTACTTC | CASSRTGSSYEQYF
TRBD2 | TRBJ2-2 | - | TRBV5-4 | TGTGCCAGCAGCCGATGGGGTTGGGGGACTAGCGGGGGCACCGGGGAGCTGTTTTTT | CASSRWGWGTSGGTGELFF
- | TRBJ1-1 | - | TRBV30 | TGTGCCTGGAGTCGTATAGTTATGAACACTGAAGCTTTCTTT | CAWSRIVMNTEAFF
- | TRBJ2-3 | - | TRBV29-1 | TGCAGCGTTGTCCCCGGGGATCGAACAGATACGCAGTATTTT | CSVVPGDRTDTQYF
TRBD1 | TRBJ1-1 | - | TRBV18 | TGTGCCAGCTCAAGAGACAGGGGGCCGGCTATGAACACTGAAGCTTTCTTT | CASSRDRGPAMNTEAFF
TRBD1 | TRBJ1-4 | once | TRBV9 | TGTGCCAGCAGCACGTTGGGACAGGAAGGCGAAAAACTGTTTTTT | CASSTLGQEGEKLFF
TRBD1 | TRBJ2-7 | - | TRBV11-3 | TGTGCCAGCAGCCCCGGACAGGCCCTCTACGATTGGCAGTACTTC | CASSPGQALYDWQYF
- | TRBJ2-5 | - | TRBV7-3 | TGTGCCAGCAGCTTTGGACAGTACCAAGAGACCCAGTACTTC | CASSFGQYQETQYF
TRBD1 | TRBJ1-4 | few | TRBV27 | TGTGCCAGCAGTTTAGGGACAGGGGGCCGCGAAAAACTGTTTTTT | CASSLGTGGREKLFF
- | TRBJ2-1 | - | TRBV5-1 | TGCGCCAGCAGCTTTGGGCTTCATCCCTCCTACAATGAGCAGTTCTTC | CASSFGLHPSYNEQFF
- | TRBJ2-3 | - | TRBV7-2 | TGTGCCAGCAGCTTCCAGGGGAGCACAGATACGCAGTATTTT | CASSFQGSTDTQYF
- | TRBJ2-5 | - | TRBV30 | TGTGCCCGGACCCGGGGGGCCGGTGAGACCCAGTACTTC | CARTRGAGETQYF
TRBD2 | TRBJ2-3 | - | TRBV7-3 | TGTGCCAGCAGCTTAAAGGGACTAGCGGGAGGTACAGATACGCAGTATTTT | CASSLKGLAGGTDTQYF
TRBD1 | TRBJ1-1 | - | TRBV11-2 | TGTGCCAGCAGCTTAGGACAGGGGGCGATCACTGAAGCTTTCTTT | CASSLGQGAITEAFF
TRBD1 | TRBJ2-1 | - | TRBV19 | TGTGCCAGTAGTTCGGGACAGGGGTTTTACAATGAGCAGTTCTTC | CASSSGQGFYNEQFF
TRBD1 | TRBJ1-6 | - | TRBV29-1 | TGCACCACCTCCGGGGACAGGGGGCGATTGGATAATTCACCCCTCCACTTT | CTTSGDRGRLDNSPLHF
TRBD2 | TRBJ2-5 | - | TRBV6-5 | TGTGCCAGCAGTATAGCGGGGGCCCGCCCCCCCCAGTACTTC | CASSIAGARPPQYF
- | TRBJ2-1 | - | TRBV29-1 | TGCAGCGTTGAGTCTAGCGTGCTAGAGCAGTTCTTC | CSVESSVLEQFF
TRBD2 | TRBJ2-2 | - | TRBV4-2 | TGTGCCAGCAGCCCCCGGACATCTAGCGGGGGCCCCGGGGAGCTGTTTTTT | CASSPRTSSGGPGELFF
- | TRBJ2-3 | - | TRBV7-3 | TGTGCCAGCAGCGAAGCGGGCGATAGCACAGATACGCAGTATTTT | CASSEAGDSTDTQYF
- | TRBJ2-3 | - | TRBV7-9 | TGTGCCAGCAGCGCCCGTCGAACCAGCGGAGGCACAGATACGCAGTATTTT | CASSARRTSGGTDTQYF
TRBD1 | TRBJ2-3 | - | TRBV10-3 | TGTGCCATCAGAGAGGGACAGGGAAGCACAGATACGCAGTATTTT | CAIREGQGSTDTQYF
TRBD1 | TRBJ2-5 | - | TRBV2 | TGTGCCAGCAGTAGACAGGGGGTATGGGAGACCCAGTACTTC | CASSRQGVWETQYF
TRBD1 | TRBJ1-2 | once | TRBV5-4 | TGTGCCAGCAGCCCCGGACAGGCCATTCTGGGTATAAGCTACACCTTC | CASSPGQAILGISYTF
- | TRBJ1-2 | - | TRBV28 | TGTGCCAGTAACGGGGGGGGACAAAAATATGGCTACACCTTC | CASNGGGQKYGYTF
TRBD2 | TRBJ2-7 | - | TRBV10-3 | TGTGCCATCACTGTCAGCGGGGAATTTTCCTACGAGCAGTACTTC | CAITVSGEFSYEQYF
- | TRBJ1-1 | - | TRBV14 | TGTGCCAGCAGCCAAGGGAGAGTGGTAGCTTTCTTT | CASSQGRVVAFF
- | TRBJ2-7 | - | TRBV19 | TGTGCCAGTAGTATAAACGGGGCCTACGAGCAGTACTTC | CASSINGAYEQYF
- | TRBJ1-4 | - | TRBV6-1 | TGTGCCAGCAGTGACGGCGGGAGAGGGACTAATGAAAAACTGTTTTTT | CASSDGGRGTNEKLFF
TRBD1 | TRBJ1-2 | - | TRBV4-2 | TGTGCCAGCTCCCCGGGACAGGGAACGCTTTACACCTTC | CASSPGQGTLYTF